This T cell receptor beta chain was recorded in a study of blood T cell repertoires in COVID-19. Across the whole study: COVID-19 samples collected from the United States, Italy and Spain covered acute and convalescent phases.

Profiling relied on immunoSEQ multiplex PCR, and the TCRdb table lists in-frame clones only, not all of them. The sample consists of 350,000 to 450,000 clones, 85% of them appearing once. Trimming stripped 4 bases from V and 6 bases from J, with 13 bases between. The CDR3 length is 14 residues. Germline-derived CDR1 and CDR2 are LGHDT and YNNKEL (reference sequence). V and J are TRBV3-1 (or the pseudogene TRBV3-2) and TRBJ2-1, with TRBD1 as a possible D gene (8 bases). The specimen was peripheral blood. The clonotype comes from a woman aged 18-29 years with acute or convalescent COVID-19. The DNA for the CDR3 is TGTGCCAGCAGCCGGACAGGGAGGGTCAATGAGCAGTTCTTC. Amino acids: CASSRTGRVNEQFF.